This TCR beta chain emerged from a study of tumor-infiltrating lymphocytes in oesophageal squamous cell carcinoma. TCRdb redid the calling of the PCR reads with MiXCR, one entry per CDR3 protein. The sample includes over 13,000 distinct CDR3 sequences, 40% to 65% of them seen just once. Trimming took off 10 bases at V and 4 bases at J, with 12 bases between the two ends. The CDR3 is made up of 12 amino acids. The sample comprised esophageal tumor tissue. The chain uses TRBV5-3 and TRBJ1-3; a weak D match, TRBD1 (5 bases). TRBV5-3 is sorted into the ORF group, with uncertain function. This sequence was found in a male donor with esophageal squamous cell carcinoma. The CDR3 DNA reads as TGTGCCCTTGGGGCGGGAGGAAACACCATATATTTT. Protein product: CALGAGGNTIYF.